This T cell receptor beta chain was identified in a study of persistence of HIV-infected CD4 T cells. Study observations and caveats: TCR analyses could not target the rare provirus-carrying CMV-responding cells. Degenerate expanded CDR3beta sequences were enriched among CMV- and Gag-responding cells.

Turning to this clone: Its cognate antigen is unknown.

Cells were stimulated with overlapping HIV-1 Gag 15-mer peptides. Sorting selected CD4+ T cells upregulating both CD40 ligand and CD69. Inclusion required CMV-positive serology and CD4+ counts above 400 cells/uL. An 18-hour stimulation of CD8-depleted PBMCs used anti-CD28/CD49d costimulation, CD40-blocking antibody and enfuvirtide. The immunoSEQ assay was version 4, run in survey mode. Profiled with immunoSEQ multiplex PCR; TCRdb holds only in-frame clones, not every one. This sample has some 13,000 clones; 66% occur once, and the top ten carry 6.9%. The CDR3 consists of 16 residues. In germline, CDR1 is MGHRA, CDR2 YSYEKL. Trimming shortened V by 1 base and J by 4 bases, and 14 bases separated the two germline ends.

The specimen was CD4+ T cells sorted from PBMCs after approximately 19-hour stimulation, collected from a patient who received antiretroviral therapy. The TCR originated in an adult man with HIV who was CMV-seropositive. V usage is TRBV4-1 and J usage is TRBJ2-1; D is uncertain. The chain's CDR3 is CASSQGRSRRYNEQFF. CDR3 nucleotide sequence: TGCGCCAGCAGCCAAGGGCGCTCGCGGAGATACAATGAGCAGTTCTTC.